The clone carrying this T cell receptor (beta chain) turned up a few times. These data originate in a study of T cells in Graves' hyperthyroidism and ophthalmopathy. Amplified TCR beta CDR3 regions derived from RNA transcripts. The TCR CDR3 was amplified in a first-round RT-PCR using the HTBI primer set. TCRdb processed the multiplex PCR reads anew with MiXCR; each CDR3 protein has one entry. The table records fewer than 450,000 distinct CDR3 sequences, 18% of them present only once. V lost 5 bases, J lost 2 bases, and 18 bases lay in between. The V gene's germline CDR1 is MDHEN and CDR2 SYDVKM. The CDR3 covers 16 residues.

The chain recombines TRBV28 with TRBJ1-2, with D tentatively TRBD1 (6 bases). Sequencing was carried out using blood. The TCR sequence derives from a man between 18 and 35 years old with Graves' ophthalmopathy. The CDR3 is CASSPAWAGANYGYTF. In nucleotides, the CDR3 is TGTGCCAGCAGTCCTGCCTGGGCAGGGGCGAACTATGGCTACACCTTC.